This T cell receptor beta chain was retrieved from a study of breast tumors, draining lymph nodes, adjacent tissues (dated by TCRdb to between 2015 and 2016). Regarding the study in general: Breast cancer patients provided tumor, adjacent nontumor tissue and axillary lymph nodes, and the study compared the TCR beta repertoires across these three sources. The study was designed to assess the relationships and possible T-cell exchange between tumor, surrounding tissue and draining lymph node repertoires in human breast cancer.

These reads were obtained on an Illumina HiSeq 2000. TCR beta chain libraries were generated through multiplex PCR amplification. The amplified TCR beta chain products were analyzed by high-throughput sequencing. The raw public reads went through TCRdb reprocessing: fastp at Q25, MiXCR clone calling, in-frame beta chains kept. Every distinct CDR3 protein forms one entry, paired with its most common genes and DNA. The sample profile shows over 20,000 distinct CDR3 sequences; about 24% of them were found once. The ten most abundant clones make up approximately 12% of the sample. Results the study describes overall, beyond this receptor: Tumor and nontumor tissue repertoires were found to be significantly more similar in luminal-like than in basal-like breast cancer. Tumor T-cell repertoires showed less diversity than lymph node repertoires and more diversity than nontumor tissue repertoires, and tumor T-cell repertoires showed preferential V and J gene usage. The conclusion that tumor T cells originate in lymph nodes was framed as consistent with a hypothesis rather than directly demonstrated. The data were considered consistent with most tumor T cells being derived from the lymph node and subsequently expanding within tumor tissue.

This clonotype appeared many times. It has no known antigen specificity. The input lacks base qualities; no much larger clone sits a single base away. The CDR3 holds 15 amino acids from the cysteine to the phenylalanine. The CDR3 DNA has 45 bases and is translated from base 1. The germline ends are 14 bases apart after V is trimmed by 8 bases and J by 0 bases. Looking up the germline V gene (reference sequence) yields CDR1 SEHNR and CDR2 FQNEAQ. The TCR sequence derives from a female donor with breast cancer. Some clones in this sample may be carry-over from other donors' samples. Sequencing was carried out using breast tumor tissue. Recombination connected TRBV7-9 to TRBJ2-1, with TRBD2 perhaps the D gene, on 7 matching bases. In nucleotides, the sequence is TGTGCCAGCGCTCCGGGGGGCTACTCCTACAATGAGCAGTTCTTC. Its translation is CASAPGGYSYNEQFF. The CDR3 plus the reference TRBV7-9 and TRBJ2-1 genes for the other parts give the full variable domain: DTGVSQNPRHKITKRGQNVTFRCDPISEHNRLYWYRQTLGQGPEFLTYFQNEAQLEKSRLLSDRFSAERPKGSFSTLEIQRTEQGDSAMYLCASAPGGYSYNEQFFGPGTRLTVL.